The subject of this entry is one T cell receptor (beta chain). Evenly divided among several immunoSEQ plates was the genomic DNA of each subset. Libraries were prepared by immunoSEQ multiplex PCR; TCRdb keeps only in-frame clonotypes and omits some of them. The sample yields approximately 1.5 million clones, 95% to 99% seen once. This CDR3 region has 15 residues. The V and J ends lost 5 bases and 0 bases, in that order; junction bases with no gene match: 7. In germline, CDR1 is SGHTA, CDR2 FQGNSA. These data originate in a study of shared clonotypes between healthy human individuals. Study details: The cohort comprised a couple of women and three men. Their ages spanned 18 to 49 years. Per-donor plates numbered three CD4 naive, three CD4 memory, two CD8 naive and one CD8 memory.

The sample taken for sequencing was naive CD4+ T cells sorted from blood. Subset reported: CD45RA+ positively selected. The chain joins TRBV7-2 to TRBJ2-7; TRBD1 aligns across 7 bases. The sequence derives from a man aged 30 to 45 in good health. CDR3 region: CASSRQGFSSYEQYF. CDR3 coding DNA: TGTGCCAGCAGCCGACAGGGCTTCAGCTCCTACGAGCAGTACTTC.